Here is one TCR beta chain with its context. The same CDR3 also results from other DNA sequences found in this sample. The data stem from a study of blood T cell repertoires in COVID-19. Sequenced by immunoSEQ multiplex PCR; TCRdb stores in-frame clones only, minus some. The sample has approximately 150,000 clones; around 80% are singletons. The CDR3 sequence is 13 residues long. With 5 bases removed from V and 4 bases from J, the gap between germline ends came to 9 bases. The genes are TRBV12-3 or TRBV12-4 and TRBJ1-5; a weak D match, TRBD1 (6 bases). Sequenced material: PBMCs or T cells enriched from blood (not recorded which). This clonotype was obtained from a woman aged 45 to 65 who had recovered from COVID-19. CDR3 bases: TGTGCCAGCAGTCGTCAGGGGAATCAGCCCCAGCATTTT. It encodes CASSRQGNQPQHF.